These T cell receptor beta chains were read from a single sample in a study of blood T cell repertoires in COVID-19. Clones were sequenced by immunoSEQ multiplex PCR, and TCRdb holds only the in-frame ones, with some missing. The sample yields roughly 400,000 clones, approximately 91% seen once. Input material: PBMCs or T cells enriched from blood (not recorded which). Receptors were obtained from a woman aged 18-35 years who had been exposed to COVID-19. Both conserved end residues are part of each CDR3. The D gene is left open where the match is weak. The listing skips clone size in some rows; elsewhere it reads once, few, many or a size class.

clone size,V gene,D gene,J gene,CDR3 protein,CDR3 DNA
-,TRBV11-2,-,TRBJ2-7,CASSLVTSEQYF,TGTGCCAGCAGCTTAGTCACGAGTGAGCAGTACTTC
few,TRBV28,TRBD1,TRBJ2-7,CASKTPGTGFYEQYF,TGTGCCAGCAAAACCCCCGGGACAGGGTTCTACGAGCAGTACTTC
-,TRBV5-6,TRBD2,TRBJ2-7,CASSYGLEAYEQYF,TGTGCCAGCAGCTACGGACTAGAGGCGTACGAGCAGTACTTC
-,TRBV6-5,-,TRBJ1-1,CASSSGGSSTEAFF,TGTGCCAGCAGTTCGGGGGGAAGTAGCACTGAAGCTTTCTTT
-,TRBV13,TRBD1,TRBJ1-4,CASSSATGLEKLFF,TGTGCCAGCAGCTCCGCGACAGGGCTTGAAAAACTGTTTTTT
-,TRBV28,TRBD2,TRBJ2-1,CASSLAGGFYNEQFF,TGTGCCAGCAGTCTAGCGGGAGGGTTTTACAATGAGCAGTTCTTC
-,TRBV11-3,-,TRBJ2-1,CASSFTGGTYNEQFF,TGTGCCAGCAGCTTCACGGGGGGCACCTACAATGAGCAGTTCTTC
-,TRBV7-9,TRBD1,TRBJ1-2,CASSSSDRGDTYGYTF,TGTGCCAGCAGCTCATCAGACAGGGGAGATACCTATGGCTACACCTTC
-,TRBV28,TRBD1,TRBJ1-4,CASGDSNTEKLFF,TGTGCCAGCGGGGACAGCAATACTGAAAAACTGTTTTTT
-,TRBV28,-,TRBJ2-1,CASSTLGEQFF,TGTGCCAGCAGTACACTAGGTGAGCAGTTCTTC
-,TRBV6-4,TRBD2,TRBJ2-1,CASSTGTSGSNEQFF,TGTGCCAGCAGCACCGGGACTAGCGGGAGCAATGAGCAGTTCTTC
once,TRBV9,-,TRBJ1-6,CASSVDAGRNSPLHF,TGTGCCAGCAGCGTAGACGCGGGGCGTAATTCACCCCTCCACTTT
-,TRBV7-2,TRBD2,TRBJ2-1,CASSLVGLAGSYNEQFF,TGTGCCAGCAGCTTAGTTGGGTTAGCGGGGAGCTACAATGAGCAGTTCTTC
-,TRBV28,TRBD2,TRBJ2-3,CASSRERLAGIDTQYF,TGTGCCAGCAGTAGAGAAAGACTAGCGGGGATAGATACGCAGTATTTT
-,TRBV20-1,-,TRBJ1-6,CSASTDSSPLHF,TGCAGTGCTAGTACTGATTCTTCACCCCTCCACTTT
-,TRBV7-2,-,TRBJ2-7,CASRHGGLSSYEQYF,TGTGCCAGCAGACACGGGGGGCTGAGCTCCTACGAGCAGTACTTC
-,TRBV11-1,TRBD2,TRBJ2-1,CASSPGSGRVIEQFF,TGTGCCAGCAGCCCCGGTAGCGGGAGAGTGATTGAGCAGTTCTTC
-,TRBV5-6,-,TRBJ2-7,CASSLYGVMNNYEQYF,TGTGCCAGCAGCTTGTACGGGGTCATGAATAACTACGAGCAGTACTTC
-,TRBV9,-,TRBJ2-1,CASSSRDFSNEQFF,TGTGCCAGCAGCTCCCGGGACTTTAGCAATGAGCAGTTCTTC
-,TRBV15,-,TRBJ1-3,CATSARGASSVYSGNTIYF,TGTGCCACCAGCGCCCGGGGAGCTTCCTCCGTTTACTCTGGAAACACCATATATTTT
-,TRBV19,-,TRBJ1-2,CASSQGYYGYTF,TGTGCCTCCTCCCAGGGATACTATGGCTACACCTTC
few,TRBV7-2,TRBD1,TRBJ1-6,CASSLDAARGHPPLHF,TGTGCCAGCAGCTTAGATGCGGCAAGGGGGCATCCACCCCTCCACTTT
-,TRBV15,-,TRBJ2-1,CATSRGRLVSAEQFF,TGTGCCACCAGCAGAGGTCGACTAGTCTCCGCTGAGCAGTTCTTC
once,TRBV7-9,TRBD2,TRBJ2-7,CASSLNQPAGGPYEQYF,TGTGCCAGCAGCCTAAACCAGCCAGCGGGAGGGCCCTACGAGCAGTACTTC
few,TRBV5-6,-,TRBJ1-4,CASSLSGAPAGEKLFF,TGTGCCAGCAGCTTGTCTGGGGCACCAGCGGGTGAAAAACTGTTTTTT
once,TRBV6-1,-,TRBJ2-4,CASSARGQSYNIGNIQYF,TGTGCCAGCAGTGCCCGTGGACAGTCCTATAACATTGGGAACATTCAGTACTTC
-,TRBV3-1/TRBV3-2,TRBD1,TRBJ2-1,CASSRWDRASEQFF,TGTGCCAGCAGCCGATGGGACAGGGCTAGCGAGCAGTTCTTC
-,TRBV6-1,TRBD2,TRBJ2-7,CASSEATGRAYEQYF,TGTGCCAGCAGTGAAGCTACCGGGAGGGCCTACGAGCAGTACTTC